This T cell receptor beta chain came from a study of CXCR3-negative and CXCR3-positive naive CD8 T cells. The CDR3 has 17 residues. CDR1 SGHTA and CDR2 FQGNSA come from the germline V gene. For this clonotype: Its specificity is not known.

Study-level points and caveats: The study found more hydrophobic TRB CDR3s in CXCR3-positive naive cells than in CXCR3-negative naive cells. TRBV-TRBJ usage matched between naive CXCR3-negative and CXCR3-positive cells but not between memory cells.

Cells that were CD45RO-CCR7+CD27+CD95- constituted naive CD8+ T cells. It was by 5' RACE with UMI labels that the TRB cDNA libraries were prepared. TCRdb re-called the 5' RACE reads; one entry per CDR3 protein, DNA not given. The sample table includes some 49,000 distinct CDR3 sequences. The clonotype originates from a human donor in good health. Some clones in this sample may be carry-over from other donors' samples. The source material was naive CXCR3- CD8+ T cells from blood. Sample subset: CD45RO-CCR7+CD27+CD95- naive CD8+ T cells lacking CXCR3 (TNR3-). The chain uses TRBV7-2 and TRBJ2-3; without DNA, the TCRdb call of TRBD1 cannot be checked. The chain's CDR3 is CASSLRGTGLSEDTQYF.